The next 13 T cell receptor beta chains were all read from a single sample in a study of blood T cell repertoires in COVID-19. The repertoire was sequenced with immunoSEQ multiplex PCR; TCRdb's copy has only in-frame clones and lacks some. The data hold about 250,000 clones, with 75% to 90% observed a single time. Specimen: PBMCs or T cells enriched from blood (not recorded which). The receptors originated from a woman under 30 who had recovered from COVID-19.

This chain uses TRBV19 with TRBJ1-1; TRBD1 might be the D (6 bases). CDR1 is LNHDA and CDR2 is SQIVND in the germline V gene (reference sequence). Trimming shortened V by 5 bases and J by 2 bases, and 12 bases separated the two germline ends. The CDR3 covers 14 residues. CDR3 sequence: CASSSQQGNTEAFF. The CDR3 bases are TGTGCCAGTAGTTCCCAACAGGGAAACACTGAAGCTTTCTTT.

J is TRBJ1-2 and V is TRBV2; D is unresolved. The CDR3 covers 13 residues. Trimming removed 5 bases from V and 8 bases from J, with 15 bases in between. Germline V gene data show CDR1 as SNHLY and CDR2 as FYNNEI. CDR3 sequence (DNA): TGTGCCAGCAGTACGACCCAGACGGGAGGCTACACCTTC. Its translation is CASSTTQTGGYTF. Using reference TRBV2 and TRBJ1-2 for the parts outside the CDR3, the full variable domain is EPEVTQTPSHQVTQMGQEVILRCVPISNHLYFYWYRQILGQKVEFLVSFYNNEISEKSEIFDDQFSVERPDGSNFTLKIRSTKLEDSAMYFCASSTTQTGGYTFGSGTRLTVV.

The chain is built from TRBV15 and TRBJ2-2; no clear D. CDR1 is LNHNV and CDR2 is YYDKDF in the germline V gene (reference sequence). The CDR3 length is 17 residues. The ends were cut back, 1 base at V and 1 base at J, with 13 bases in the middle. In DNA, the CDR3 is TGTGCCACCAGCAGAGGAGTCGGATCGGGGAACACCGGGGAGCTGTTTTTT. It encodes CATSRGVGSGNTGELFF.

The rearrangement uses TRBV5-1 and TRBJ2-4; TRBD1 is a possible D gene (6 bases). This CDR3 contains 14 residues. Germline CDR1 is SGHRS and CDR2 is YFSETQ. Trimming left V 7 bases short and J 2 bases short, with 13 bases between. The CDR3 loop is CASFLQGTKNIQYF. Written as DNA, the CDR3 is TGCGCCAGCTTCTTACAGGGTACCAAAAACATTCAGTACTTC.

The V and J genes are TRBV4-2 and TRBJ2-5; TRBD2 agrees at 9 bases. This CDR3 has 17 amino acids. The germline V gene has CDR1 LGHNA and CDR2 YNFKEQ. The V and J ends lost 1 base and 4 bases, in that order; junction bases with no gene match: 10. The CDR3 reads CASSQVERGAIGETQYF. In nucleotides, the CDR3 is TGTGCCAGCAGCCAAGTGGAGCGGGGGGCAATAGGAGAGACCCAGTACTTC.

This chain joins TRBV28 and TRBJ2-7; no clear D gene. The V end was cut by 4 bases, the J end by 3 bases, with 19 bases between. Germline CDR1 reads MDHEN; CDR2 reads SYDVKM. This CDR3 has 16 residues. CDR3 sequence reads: CASSSNPTGAYYEQYF. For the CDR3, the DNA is TGTGCCAGCAGTTCAAACCCAACCGGAGCCTACTACGAGCAGTACTTC.

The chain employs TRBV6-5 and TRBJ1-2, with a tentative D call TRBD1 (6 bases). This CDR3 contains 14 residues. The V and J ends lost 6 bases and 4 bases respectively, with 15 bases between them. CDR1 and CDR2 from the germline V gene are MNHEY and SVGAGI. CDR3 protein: CASSQKLGGYGYTF. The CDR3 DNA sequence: TGTGCCAGCAGCCAAAAACTAGGGGGCTATGGCTACACCTTC.

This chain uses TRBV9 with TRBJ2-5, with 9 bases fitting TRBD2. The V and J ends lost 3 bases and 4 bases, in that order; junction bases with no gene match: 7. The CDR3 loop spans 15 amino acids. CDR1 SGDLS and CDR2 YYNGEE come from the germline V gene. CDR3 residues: CASSARAGGIETQYF. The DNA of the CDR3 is TGTGCCAGCAGCGCCCGGGCGGGGGGGATAGAGACCCAGTACTTC.

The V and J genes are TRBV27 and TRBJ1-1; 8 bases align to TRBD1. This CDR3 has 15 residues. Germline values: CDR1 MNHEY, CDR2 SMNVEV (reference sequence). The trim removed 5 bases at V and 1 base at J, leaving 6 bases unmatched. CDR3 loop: CASSITGTGNTEAFF. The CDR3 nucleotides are TGTGCCAGCAGTATCACCGGGACAGGGAACACTGAAGCTTTCTTT.

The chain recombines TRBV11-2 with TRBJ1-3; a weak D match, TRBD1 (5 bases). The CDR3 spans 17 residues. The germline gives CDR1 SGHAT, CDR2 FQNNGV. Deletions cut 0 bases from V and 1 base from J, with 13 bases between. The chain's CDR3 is CASSLDRAGRSGNTIYF. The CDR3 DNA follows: TGTGCCAGCAGCTTAGATCGGGCAGGGCGTTCTGGAAACACCATATATTTT.

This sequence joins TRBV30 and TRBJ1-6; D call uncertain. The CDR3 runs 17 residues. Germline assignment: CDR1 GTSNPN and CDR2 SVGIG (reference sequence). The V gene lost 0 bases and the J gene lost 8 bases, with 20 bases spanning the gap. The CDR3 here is CAWSVRDVTVSDSPLHF. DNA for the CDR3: TGTGCCTGGAGTGTACGGGATGTGACCGTATCGGATTCACCCCTCCACTTT. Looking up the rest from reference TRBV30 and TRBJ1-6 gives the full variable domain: SQTIHQWPATLVQPVGSPLSLECTVEGTSNPNLYWYRQAAGRGLQLLFYSVGIGQISSEVPQNLSASRPQDRQFILSSKKLLLSDSGFYLCAWSVRDVTVSDSPLHFGNGTRLTVT.

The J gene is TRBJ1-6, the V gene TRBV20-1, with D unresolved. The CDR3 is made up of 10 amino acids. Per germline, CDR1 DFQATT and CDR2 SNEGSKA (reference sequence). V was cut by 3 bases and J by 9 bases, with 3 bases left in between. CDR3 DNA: TGCAGTGCTAGGAGTTCACCCCTCCACTTT. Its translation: CSARSSPLHF.

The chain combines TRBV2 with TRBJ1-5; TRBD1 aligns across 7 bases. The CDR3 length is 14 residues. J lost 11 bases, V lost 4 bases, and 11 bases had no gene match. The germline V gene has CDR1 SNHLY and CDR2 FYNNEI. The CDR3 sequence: CASSGGQVVGAQHF. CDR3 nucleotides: TGTGCCAGCAGTGGTGGACAGGTGGTTGGGGCCCAGCATTTT.